This TCR beta chain comes out of a study of blood T cells in healthy people across ages. A second PCR of 7 to 11 cycles used a sample-barcoded 5' primer and a J-beta primer mix. MiXCR, applied by TCRdb to the 5' RACE reads, yields one record per CDR3 protein. The sample carries roughly 830,000 distinct CDR3 sequences, 62% recorded once. The TCR comes from a man aged 30 to 39 in good health. Sequenced: blood.

CDR3: CASSSSLASGTHYF. The CDR3 DNA sequence: TGTGCCAGCAGTTCATCACTTGCTTCGGGGACCCATTACTTC. V is TRBV27 and J is TRBJ2-7, with D perhaps matching TRBD1 or TRBD2 (5 bases each). Per the germline V gene, CDR1 is MNHEY and CDR2 is SMNVEV (reference sequence). The CDR3 length is 14 residues. The V end lost 4 bases, the J end lost 13 bases, and 23 bases lay between the germline ends.